A selection of T cell receptor beta chains follows, all from one sample in a study of technical replicates of blood from four donors. Assay used: immunoSEQ multiplex PCR; TCRdb lists only in-frame clones, some missing. The table includes about 100,000 clones, about 95% detected once. Sequenced sample: T cells isolated from PBMCs. The source is a human donor in good health. CDR3s include the opening cysteine and the closing phenylalanine or tryptophan. A D gene is named only where the DNA matches it firmly. Not all rows give a size; the values are once, few, many and, for expanded clones, a class.

clone_size	d_call	v_call	j_call	cdr3_aa	cdr3_nt
-	TRBD1	TRBV10-1	TRBJ2-3	CASSESLTGTDTQYF	TGCGCCAGCAGTGAGTCTTTGACAGGGACAGATACGCAGTATTTT
-	TRBD2	TRBV6-5	TRBJ2-7	CASSSIAGEVYEQYF	TGTGCCAGCAGTTCCATAGCGGGCGAGGTCTACGAGCAGTACTTC
-	TRBD1	TRBV4-2	TRBJ2-5	CASSQDRDRAGETQYF	TGTGCCAGCAGCCAAGATAGGGACAGGGCGGGGGAGACCCAGTACTTC
once	TRBD2	TRBV7-9	TRBJ2-3	CASSPGLAGGYPDTQYF	TGTGCCAGCAGCCCGGGACTAGCGGGAGGGTATCCAGATACGCAGTATTTT
once	-	TRBV2	TRBJ2-5	CASKGGGEETQYF	TGTGCCAGCAAAGGGGGGGGAGAGGAGACCCAGTACTTC
-	TRBD1	TRBV11-3	TRBJ2-1	CASQGVGWNEQFF	TGTGCCAGCCAGGGGGTTGGTTGGAATGAGCAGTTCTTC
-	-	TRBV4-2	TRBJ2-5	CASSRQTRGQETQYF	TGTGCCAGCAGCCGGCAGACTAGGGGACAAGAGACCCAGTACTTC
-	-	TRBV10-3	TRBJ2-7	CASHPTSEGYEQYF	TGTGCCTCCCACCCGACATCGGAGGGCTACGAGCAGTACTTC
-	TRBD1	TRBV9	TRBJ2-5	CASSFKTGGEETQYF	TGTGCCAGCAGCTTCAAGACAGGGGGCGAAGAGACCCAGTACTTC
-	-	TRBV7-2	TRBJ2-2	CASSLAWRRTGELFF	TGTGCCAGCAGCTTAGCCTGGCGGAGAACCGGGGAGCTGTTTTTT
-	-	TRBV6-5	TRBJ2-3	CASSTEPRYTQYF	TGTGCCAGCAGTACCGAGCCCCGATATACGCAGTATTTT
-	TRBD1	TRBV19	TRBJ2-2	CATHDREKVGELFF	TGTGCCACCCATGACAGGGAGAAGGTCGGGGAGCTGTTTTTT
-	-	TRBV30	TRBJ2-4	CAWSSGGKNIQYF	TGTGCCTGGAGTAGTGGCGGGAAAAACATTCAGTACTTC
-	TRBD2	TRBV29-1	TRBJ2-3	CSVEPSGRTDTQYF	TGCAGCGTTGAACCCAGCGGGAGGACGGATACGCAGTATTTT
-	-	TRBV5-1	TRBJ1-3	CASSLGSSGNTIYF	TGCGCCAGCAGCTTGGGCAGCTCTGGAAACACCATATATTTT
-	TRBD1	TRBV4-3	TRBJ2-3	CASSQDGTVPTDTQYF	TGCGCCAGCAGCCAAGATGGGACAGTCCCCACAGATACGCAGTATTTT
-	-	TRBV21-1	TRBJ1-4	CASSPPLGAGEKLFF	TGTGCCAGCAGCCCCCCCTTGGGGGCAGGGGAAAAACTGTTTTTT
-	-	TRBV10-3	TRBJ1-2	CAISVRDNHEGTF	TGTGCCATCAGTGTCCGGGACAACCACGAAGGCACCTTC
-	TRBD2	TRBV4-3	TRBJ2-1	CASSRILAGGPNEQFF	TGCGCCAGCAGCCGAATACTAGCGGGAGGCCCAAATGAGCAGTTCTTC
-	-	TRBV30	TRBJ2-6	CAWSQGLSGANVLTF	TGTGCCTGGAGTCAGGGACTCTCTGGGGCCAACGTCCTGACTTTC
-	-	TRBV27	TRBJ2-3	CASSPTVLHTQYF	TGTGCCAGCAGTCCAACGGTCCTACATACGCAGTATTTT
-	TRBD1	TRBV7-6	TRBJ1-1	CASSVTGTGDTEAFF	TGTGCCAGCAGCGTCACCGGGACAGGGGACACTGAAGCTTTCTTT
-	TRBD2	TRBV27	TRBJ2-7	CASSLSVQRGTYEQYF	TGTGCCAGCAGTTTATCGGTCCAGCGGGGCACCTACGAGCAGTACTTC
-	-	TRBV7-8	TRBJ1-2	CASSSYRASNYGYTF	TGTGCCAGCAGCTCGTACAGAGCCTCTAACTATGGCTACACCTTC
-	-	TRBV18	TRBJ2-7	CASSHPGDSYEQYF	TGTGCCAGCTCACACCCAGGGGACTCCTACGAGCAGTACTTC
-	TRBD2	TRBV5-1	TRBJ2-1	CASGVAGANEQFF	TGCGCCAGCGGGGTAGCGGGAGCAAATGAGCAGTTCTTC
-	TRBD1	TRBV7-2	TRBJ2-3	CASSLHRGQFSSTDTQYF	TGTGCCAGCAGCTTACACAGGGGGCAGTTCTCTAGCACAGATACGCAGTATTTT
-	TRBD2	TRBV28	TRBJ2-1	CASSFLAGASSYNEQFF	TGTGCCAGCAGTTTTCTAGCGGGAGCTTCCTCCTACAATGAGCAGTTCTTC
-	-	TRBV2	TRBJ1-1	CASSGMLNTEAFF	TGTGCCAGCAGCGGGATGTTGAACACTGAAGCTTTCTTT
-	-	TRBV6-5	TRBJ1-2	CASSYSDSYGYTF	TGTGCCAGCAGTTACTCGGACAGTTATGGCTACACCTTC
-	-	TRBV7-2	TRBJ2-7	CASSLGTGYEQYF	TGTGCCAGCAGCTTAGGGACTGGCTACGAGCAGTACTTC
-	-	TRBV9	TRBJ2-7	CASSVDAAYEQYF	TGTGCCAGCAGCGTAGACGCAGCCTACGAGCAGTACTTC
few	-	TRBV9	TRBJ2-2	CASSVASGELFF	TGTGCCAGCAGCGTAGCATCCGGGGAGCTGTTTTTT
-	TRBD1	TRBV13	TRBJ2-2	CASSQGQGVPGELFF	TGTGCCAGCAGCCAGGGACAGGGGGTCCCCGGGGAGCTGTTTTTT
-	TRBD2	TRBV19	TRBJ2-1	CASSSGRATYNEQFF	TGTGCCAGTAGTAGCGGGAGGGCCACCTACAATGAGCAGTTCTTC
-	TRBD2	TRBV9	TRBJ2-7	CASSVMGSGGDEQYF	TGTGCCAGCAGCGTAATGGGCTCCGGGGGGGACGAGCAGTACTTC
-	TRBD1	TRBV27	TRBJ2-1	CASSFGDSNYNEQFF	TGTGCCAGCAGCTTCGGGGACAGCAACTACAATGAGCAGTTCTTC
-	-	TRBV9	TRBJ2-2	CASSVVSGSGELFF	TGTGCCAGCAGCGTAGTGTCAGGAAGCGGGGAGCTGTTTTTT
-	TRBD1	TRBV11-3	TRBJ1-1	CASTSRTGGTEAFF	TGTGCCAGCACCTCAAGGACAGGGGGCACTGAAGCTTTCTTT
-	-	TRBV18	TRBJ2-5	CASSSSHMGGLETQYF	TGTGCCAGCTCATCTAGCCACATGGGGGGATTAGAGACCCAGTACTTC
-	-	TRBV2	TRBJ1-1	CASSWTVNTEAFF	TGTGCCAGCAGTTGGACTGTTAACACTGAAGCTTTCTTT
-	TRBD2	TRBV19	TRBJ2-1	CASSILLAGGPGEQFF	TGTGCCAGTAGTATTCTACTAGCGGGAGGCCCAGGGGAGCAGTTCTTC
-	TRBD2	TRBV27	TRBJ2-1	CASSLLAGVGNEQFF	TGTGCCAGCAGTTTACTAGCGGGAGTAGGCAATGAGCAGTTCTTC
-	TRBD1	TRBV10-3	TRBJ2-3	CAISEPPGTERTDTQYF	TGTGCCATCAGTGAGCCCCCTGGGACAGAGAGGACAGATACGCAGTATTTT
-	TRBD2	TRBV27	TRBJ2-5	CASSFLRGSGTPNGETQYF	TGTGCCAGCAGTTTCCTAAGGGGTAGCGGGACCCCCAACGGAGAGACCCAGTACTTC